A single sample is the source of the 10 T cell receptor beta chains below, sequenced in a study of cytomegalovirus exposure and HLA in healthy donors. Primers for the PCR totalled 60 Vbeta and 13 Jbeta. TCRdb's copy holds only in-frame clones and misses some; the assay was immunoSEQ multiplex PCR. The sample records approximately 60,000 clones, roughly 80% being singletons. The sample was PBMCs. The source of these receptors is a man aged 40-55 years in good health and CMV-seronegative.

This clone was seen just once. V gene TRBV7-2 combines with J gene TRBJ2-7, with a weak D call TRBD1 (5 bases). Trimming pared 2 bases from V and 2 bases from J, leaving 10 bases between. CDR1 is SGHTA and CDR2 is FQGNSA in the germline V gene. The CDR3 loop spans 14 amino acids. CDR3 region: CASSLLLGAYEQYF. CDR3 nucleotides: TGTGCCAGCAGCTTACTATTAGGGGCCTACGAGCAGTACTTC. The whole variable domain, filled in from reference TRBV7-2 and TRBJ2-7, reads GAGVSQSPSNKVTEKGKDVELRCDPISGHTALYWYRQSLGQGLEFLIYFQGNSAPDKSGLPSDRFSAERTGGSVSTLTIQRTQQEDSAVYLCASSLLLGAYEQYFGPGTRLTVT.

A few counts support this clone. J is TRBJ2-1 and V is TRBV6-5; D gene unclear. Germline assignment: CDR1 MNHEY and CDR2 SVGAGI. The ends were cut back, 2 bases at V and 13 bases at J, with 15 bases in the middle. This CDR3 is built from 13 residues. Written as DNA, the CDR3 is TGTGCCAGCAGTTACGTGAATGCTAAGAAACAGTTCTTC. Amino acids: CASSYVNAKKQFF.

This clone came up once. The chain couples TRBV30 to TRBJ2-3; 7 bases align to TRBD1. This CDR3 spans 15 amino acids. V was pared by 0 bases and J by 4 bases, with 7 bases of the junction left unmatched. Germline CDR1 reads GTSNPN; CDR2 reads SVGIG (reference sequence). CDR3 bases: TGTGCCTGGAGTGTCCTGACCCAGGGGGCAGATACGCAGTATTTT. It translates to CAWSVLTQGADTQYF. Full variable domain (outside the CDR3, taken from reference TRBV30 and TRBJ2-3): SQTIHQWPATLVQPVGSPLSLECTVEGTSNPNLYWYRQAAGRGLQLLFYSVGIGQISSEVPQNLSASRPQDRQFILSSKKLLLSDSGFYLCAWSVLTQGADTQYFGPGTRLTVL.

V usage is TRBV30 and J usage is TRBJ2-1; 11 positions match TRBD1. Germline CDR1 and CDR2: GTSNPN and SVGIG (reference sequence). This CDR3 is built from 15 residues. V lost 2 bases to trimming and J lost 4 bases; unmatched junction nucleotides: 4. The CDR3, as DNA: TGTGCCTGGAGTAGCGGGACAGGGGGGTACAATGAGCAGTTCTTC. Translating gives CAWSSGTGGYNEQFF.

This chain joins TRBV5-6 and TRBJ2-3; D is possibly TRBD1 (6 bases). From germline, CDR1 is SGHDT and CDR2 YYEEEE. Trimming cost V 0 bases and J 0 bases, with 11 bases left between them. This CDR3 comprises 16 residues. The CDR3 DNA reads TGTGCCAGCAGCTTGGACTCTAGGGGGAGCACAGATACGCAGTATTTT. Encoded protein: CASSLDSRGSTDTQYF.

V and J are TRBV5-4 and TRBJ2-5; 11 bases fit TRBD2. In germline, CDR1 is SGHNT, CDR2 YYREEE (reference sequence). CDR3 length: 16 residues. V gave up 4 bases and J gave up 5 bases; unmatched junction bases: 10. The CDR3 here is CASSPSGGRTAETQYF. CDR3 coding DNA: TGTGCCAGCAGCCCTAGCGGGGGGAGAACCGCGGAGACCCAGTACTTC.

The chain carries TRBV10-1 and TRBJ2-7, with D tentatively TRBD2 (6 bases). Trimming removed 5 bases from V and 6 bases from J, with 14 bases in between. The germline CDR1 and CDR2 sequences are WNHNN and SYGVQD (reference sequence). This CDR3 comprises 13 residues. The CDR3 DNA reads as TGCGCCAGCAGTCAAGTGGGGGGTCTCGAGCAGTACTTC. Its protein is CASSQVGGLEQYF.

The chain carries TRBV7-8 and TRBJ2-7, with 10 bases fitting TRBD1. The CDR3 length is 16 residues. V trimming: 5 bases; J trimming: 4 bases; junction bases outside the gene matches: 11. Germline values: CDR1 SGHVS, CDR2 FQNEAQ. CDR3 protein: CASSPVRTGGRYEQYF. The CDR3 nucleotides read TGTGCCAGCAGCCCAGTAAGGACAGGGGGAAGATACGAGCAGTACTTC.

On this clone: Its ends do not fully match the called genes, so a read error is possible. CDR3 sequence (DNA): TGCGCCAGCAGCAGAGGGACAGGCGGCCAAGAGGCCCAGTACTTC. Translated, it gives CASSRGTGGQEAQYF. The chain combines TRBV5-1 with TRBJ2-5; 8 bases agree with TRBD1. Germline loops: CDR1 SGHRS, CDR2 YFSETQ. The CDR3 has 15 residues. The variable domain in full, with the rest retrieved from reference TRBV5-1 and TRBJ2-5, is KAGVTQTPRYLIKTRGQQVTLSCSPISGHRSVSWYQQTPGQGLQFLFEYFSETQRNKGNFPGRFSGRQFSNSRSEMNVSTLELGDSALYLCASSRGTGGQEAQYFGPGTRLLVL.

The genes are TRBV7-2 and TRBJ1-1, with 7 bases matching TRBD1. The CDR3 is 14 amino acids. The junction had 6 bases not matched to a gene; V was cut back by 6 bases and J by 2 bases. Germline V lookup: CDR1 SGHTA, CDR2 FQGNSA. The CDR3 region is CASSLDRVNTEAFF. As DNA, the CDR3 is TGTGCCAGCAGTCTCGACAGGGTTAACACTGAAGCTTTCTTT.